The clone carrying this T cell receptor (beta chain) has only a few counts. Each sample used approximately 570 ng of genomic DNA from bulk tumor tissue. Collection of several biopsies per primary tumor, spaced far apart, took place during surgery. Surgery that was curative in intent was performed on patients with untreated, newly diagnosed non-small cell lung cancer. TCR beta CDR3 regions came from multiplex PCR with 32 forward V and 13 reverse J primers. TCRdb passed the multiplex PCR reads through MiXCR, listing each CDR3 protein once. Seen here are fewer than 25,000 distinct CDR3 sequences, approximately 26% observed once, and the top ten hold 4.1%. The data stem from a study of immune heterogeneity within non-small cell lung tumors. Germline V CDR1 and CDR2: SGHNT, YENEEA. The CDR3 length is 15 residues. The V gene lost 0 bases and the J gene lost 4 bases, with 9 bases spanning the gap.

The origin of this receptor is a man between 35 and 55 years old with non-small cell lung cancer. The chain combines TRBV11-3 with TRBJ2-2; TRBD2 might be the D (5 bases). The specimen sequenced was lung tumor tissue. Here the CDR3 reads CASSLDLTTTGELFF. The CDR3 coding sequence is TGTGCCAGCAGCTTAGATCTGACTACCACCGGGGAGCTGTTTTTT. Supplemented by reference TRBV11-3 and TRBJ2-2, the full variable domain reads EAGVVQSPRYKIIEKKQPVAFWCNPISGHNTLYWYLQNLGQGPELLIRYENEEAVDDSQLPKDRFSAERLKGVDSTLKIQPAELGDSAVYLCASSLDLTTTGELFFGEGSRLTVL.